The 26 T cell receptor beta chains listed next were all sequenced from one sample in a study of CD8 T cells in Susac syndrome. The authors reverse transcribed roughly 0.5 to 1 ug RNA with random hexamers. TCRdb re-called the immunoSEQ multiplex PCR reads with MiXCR, one entry per CDR3 protein. The profile shows around 100,000 distinct CDR3 sequences, 95% of them singletons. The sequencing input was CD8+ T cells from PBMCs. The receptor set was obtained from a human donor with Susac syndrome.

The chain has TRBV18 and TRBJ2-6, with a tentative D call TRBD1 (6 bases). Germline loops: CDR1 KGHSH, CDR2 LQKENI. V lost 1 base, J lost 2 bases, and 9 bases lay in between. The CDR3 has 16 residues. In nucleotides, the CDR3 is TGTGCCAGCTCACCACTCGGGACACCTGGGGCCAACGTCCTGACTTTC. Residues: CASSPLGTPGANVLTF.

The chain uses TRBV7-2 and TRBJ2-3; D is perhaps TRBD2 (6 bases). V lost 1 base and J lost 2, with 13 bases in between. CDR3 size: 16 residues. The germline gives CDR1 SGHTA, CDR2 FQGNSA. CDR3 residues: CASSLGSGPNTDTQYF. The CDR3 bases are TGTGCCAGCAGCTTAGGCAGCGGGCCTAACACAGATACGCAGTATTTT.

The DNA for the CDR3 is TGCGCCAGCAGCTTCGAACAGGTCGGGGAGCAGTACTTC. Translation gives CASSFEQVGEQYF. The gene calls are TRBV5-1 and TRBJ2-7; maybe TRBD1 (5 bases). Germline V lookup: CDR1 SGHRS, CDR2 YFSETQ. V gave up 2 bases and J gave up 7 bases, with 13 bases separating them. CDR3 length equals 13 residues.

V gene TRBV4-1 combines with J gene TRBJ1-1, with 8 positions matching TRBD1. The CDR3 consists of 12 residues. Looked up from germline, CDR1 is MGHRA and CDR2 is YSYEKL. The V and J ends lost 1 base and 12 bases, in that order; junction bases with no gene match: 4. The CDR3 loop is CASSQGQGITFF. The CDR3 DNA is TGCGCCAGCAGCCAAGGACAGGGGATAACTTTCTTT.

The CDR3 protein is CASSPGLAGGLTYEQYF. The CDR3 nucleotides read TGTGCCAGCAGCCCAGGACTAGCGGGAGGTCTAACCTACGAGCAGTACTTC. The chain recombines TRBV9 with TRBJ2-7; 14 nucleotides agree with TRBD2. CDR3 size: 17 residues. V dropped 4 bases and J dropped 2; count of bases not matched to a gene: 8. From germline, CDR1 is SGDLS and CDR2 YYNGEE.

The chain has TRBV9 and TRBJ2-2; D is unclear. The V gene's germline CDR1 is SGDLS and CDR2 YYNGEE. The CDR3 is made up of 13 amino acids. The V end was cut by 4 bases, the J end by 4 bases, with 8 bases between. In DNA form, the CDR3 reads TGTGCCAGCAGCTTAGGGTCCACCGGGGAGCTGTTTTTT. Its protein is CASSLGSTGELFF.

The J gene is TRBJ2-7, the V gene TRBV23-1; D is uncertain. TRBV23-1 is placed among ORFs of uncertain function. The V end lost 3 bases, the J end lost 0 bases, and 15 bases lay between the germline ends. The CDR3 consists of 16 residues. The CDR3 DNA sequence: TGCGCCAGCAGTCACCCGACATGGCATCACTCCTACGAGCAGTACTTC. This sequence encodes CASSHPTWHHSYEQYF.

The chain combines TRBV7-9 with TRBJ2-7; 7 positions match TRBD1. The CDR3 runs to 15 residues. The trim removed 1 base at V and 6 bases at J, leaving 9 bases unmatched. Germline CDR1 SEHNR, CDR2 FQNEAQ (reference sequence). The CDR3 coding sequence is TGTGCCAGCAGCTTAGTAGGACAGGCGATGAGCGAGCAGTACTTC. This gives the protein CASSLVGQAMSEQYF.

This clonotype has just one count. The V gene is TRBV28, the J gene TRBJ2-1, with a weak D call TRBD2 (5 bases). This CDR3 region has 16 residues. CDR1 and CDR2 (germline): MDHEN, SYDVKM. With 2 bases removed from V and 4 bases from J, the gap between germline ends came to 15 bases. CDR3 bases: TGTGCCAGCAGTTTAGATCTAGCAGCGGCGTACAATGAGCAGTTCTTC. This codes for CASSLDLAAAYNEQFF.

The chain joins TRBV6-1 to TRBJ1-4; no reliable D call. The germline V gene has CDR1 MNHNS and CDR2 SASEGT. V gave up 8 bases and J gave up 5 bases, with 15 bases separating them. This CDR3 is built from 14 residues. The CDR3 nucleotides are TGTGCCAGCCGTTCCAACGGGTCCAATGAAAAACTGTTTTTT. Translation gives CASRSNGSNEKLFF.

The rearrangement joins TRBV12-3 or TRBV12-4 to TRBJ2-1, with D perhaps matching TRBD2 (5 bases). Trimming took 4 bases from V and 8 from J, leaving 9 bases between them. The CDR3 has 12 residues. This chain's CDR3 is CASSSHSDEQFF. CDR3 coding DNA: TGTGCCAGCAGTTCCCATAGCGATGAGCAGTTCTTC.

The V gene is TRBV28, the J gene TRBJ2-7; D gene uncertain. Trimming stripped 9 bases from V and 2 bases from J, with 14 bases between. Germline values: CDR1 MDHEN, CDR2 SYDVKM. The CDR3 length is 13 residues. CDR3 DNA sequence: TGTGCCAGTACCCTTAACCCCACCTACGAGCAGTACTTC. Translated, it gives CASTLNPTYEQYF.

The rearrangement joins TRBV20-1 to TRBJ2-5; TRBD1 aligns across 9 bases. With V trimmed by 0 bases and J by 9 bases, 11 bases remained unmatched. This CDR3 is built from 15 residues. Looked up from germline, CDR1 is DFQATT and CDR2 is SNEGSKA (reference sequence). The CDR3 loop reads CSARDRGTGMEAQYF. CDR3 DNA sequence: TGCAGTGCTAGAGATCGAGGGACAGGGATGGAGGCCCAGTACTTC.

This chain connects TRBV29-1 to TRBJ2-1, with 7 nucleotides matching TRBD2. Germline V CDR1 and CDR2: SQVTM, ANQGSEA. This CDR3 is 15 amino acids long. The junction had 16 bases not matched to a gene; V was cut back by 6 bases and J by 8 bases. CDR3 protein: CSVVYAGVSSDEQFF. The DNA for the CDR3 is TGCAGCGTAGTATATGCGGGAGTCAGCTCGGATGAGCAGTTCTTC.

This clonotype was recorded only once. Here the CDR3 reads CASSILAGGGNEQFF. The CDR3 region has the DNA TGTGCCAGTAGTATACTAGCGGGAGGAGGGAATGAGCAGTTCTTC. This chain uses TRBV19 with TRBJ2-1; 11 nucleotides line up with TRBD2. The V segment lost 2 bases and the J segment 7 bases; nucleotides outside the gene matches: 4. This CDR3 is 15 amino acids long. The germline CDR1 and CDR2 sequences are LNHDA and SQIVND (reference sequence).

The chain joins TRBV6-5 to TRBJ1-5; D is undetermined. Trimming took off 1 base at V and 5 bases at J, with 6 bases between the two ends. The CDR3 is 13 residues long. Per the germline V gene, CDR1 is MNHEY and CDR2 is SVGAGI. CDR3 nucleotide sequence: TGTGCCAGCAGTTACTGGGTCGATCAGCCCCAGCATTTT. Its translation is CASSYWVDQPQHF.

The V gene is TRBV3-1, the J gene TRBJ2-7, with D uncertain. The CDR3 spans 14 residues. V lost 1 base to trimming and J lost 0 bases, with 7 bases between them. Looked up from germline, CDR1 is LGHDT and CDR2 is YNNKEL (reference sequence). CDR3 nucleotides: TGTGCCAGCAGCCAAGGATTGGGCTCCTACGAGCAGTACTTC. Protein product: CASSQGLGSYEQYF.

The chain has TRBV5-4 and TRBJ2-3; D is ambiguous. Germline-derived CDR1 and CDR2 are SGHNT and YYREEE (reference sequence). The germline V and J ends were trimmed by 1 base and 0 bases, with 3 bases remaining between them. This CDR3 contains 13 residues. The CDR3 coding sequence is TGTGCCAGCAGCTTGTCTAGCACAGATACGCAGTATTTT. It encodes CASSLSSTDTQYF.

The V call is TRBV3-1, the J call TRBJ2-7; no clear D. Deletions cut 2 bases from V and 2 bases from J, with 10 bases between. Germline V gene sequence: CDR1 LGHDT, CDR2 YNNKEL (reference sequence). The CDR3 spans 14 residues. The CDR3 DNA follows: TGTGCCAGCAGCCAATCGATAGCCCCCTACGAGCAGTACTTC. Translation: CASSQSIAPYEQYF.

The chain combines TRBV29-1 with TRBJ2-3; the D gene is possibly TRBD2 (7 bases). The CDR3 spans 13 residues. V lost 7 bases to trimming and J lost 2 bases, with 13 bases between them. Looked up from germline, CDR1 is SQVTM and CDR2 is ANQGSEA. As DNA, the CDR3 is TGCAGCGCCGGGGGGCGACACACAGATACGCAGTATTTT. It yields the protein CSAGGRHTDTQYF.

CDR3 DNA: TGTGCCAGCAGCGCCGACATCACGAACACCGGGGAGCTGTTTTTT. Translation: CASSADITNTGELFF. The chain employs TRBV7-8 and TRBJ2-2, with unresolved D. With 5 bases removed from V and 0 bases from J, the gap between germline ends came to 10 bases. The germline gives CDR1 SGHVS, CDR2 FQNEAQ. This CDR3 comprises 15 residues.

The chain combines TRBV11-2 with TRBJ1-2; D is unresolved. The V and J ends lost 1 base and 8 bases respectively, with 5 bases between them. This CDR3 is 11 amino acids long. Germline V gives CDR1 SGHAT, CDR2 FQNNGV. CDR3: CASSLGRGYTF. CDR3 bases: TGTGCCAGCAGCTTAGGGAGAGGCTACACCTTC. Drawing the rest from reference TRBV11-2 and TRBJ1-2, the complete variable domain is EAGVAQSPRYKIIEKRQSVAFWCNPISGHATLYWYQQILGQGPKLLIQFQNNGVVDDSQLPKDRFSAERLKGVDSTLKIQPAKLEDSAVYLCASSLGRGYTFGSGTRLTVV.

The chain recombines TRBV3-1 with TRBJ1-1; TRBD1 might be the D (6 bases). V lost 0 bases and J 8 bases, leaving 13 bases between the germline ends. There are 14 residues in the CDR3. CDR1 is LGHDT, CDR2 YNNKEL, per germline (reference sequence). The DNA for the CDR3 is TGTGCCAGCAGCCAAGAACGGGGGCAATTAGAAGCTTTCTTT. Translating it yields CASSQERGQLEAFF.

The rearrangement joins TRBV4-1 to TRBJ1-1, with D perhaps matching TRBD1 (5 bases). V lost 3 bases to trimming and J lost 6 bases, with 11 bases between them. The CDR3 is made up of 13 amino acids. Per the germline V gene, CDR1 is MGHRA and CDR2 is YSYEKL. The CDR3 loop reads CASSHAAGPEAFF. CDR3 DNA: TGCGCCAGCAGCCATGCGGCAGGGCCTGAAGCTTTCTTT.

The chain links TRBV21-1 to TRBJ2-7; the table's D call of TRBD2 was not tested on the DNA. TRBV21-1 is an annotated pseudogene. This CDR3 contains 16 residues. The CDR3 DNA follows: TGTGCCAGCAACTCTAGCGGGTTCGACCCGGGCTACGAGCAGTACTTC. Translating it yields CASNSSGFDPGYEQYF.

CDR3 DNA: TGTGCCAGCAGTGGGACAGATGTCTCCTACGAGCAGTACTTC. It translates to CASSGTDVSYEQYF. The chain couples TRBV6-5 to TRBJ2-7, with 7 bases fitting TRBD1. The CDR3 consists of 14 residues. Germline CDR1 is MNHEY and CDR2 is SVGAGI. The V and J ends lost 5 bases and 0 bases, in that order; junction bases with no gene match: 4.